These 23 T cell receptor beta chains share one sample of origin, sequenced in a study of early T cells in non-severe SARS-CoV-2 infection. TCRdb re-analysed the 5' RACE reads in MiXCR, keeping a single row per CDR3 protein. Of roughly 48,000 distinct CDR3 sequences listed, about 4% are singletons. The material sequenced was whole blood. These receptors were obtained from an adult who was a healthcare worker with PCR-confirmed SARS-CoV-2 infection or an uninfected control (not recorded which).

This clonotype appeared many times. The V and J genes are TRBV29-1 and TRBJ1-5; unclear D gene. This CDR3 contains 14 residues. Trimming pared 5 bases from V and 3 bases from J, leaving 14 bases between. Germline lookup yields CDR1 SQVTM and CDR2 ANQGSEA. In nucleotides, the CDR3 is TGCAGCGTTTTAGACACATCTTCCAATCAGCCCCAGCATTTT. It codes for CSVLDTSSNQPQHF.

There are many counts of this clonotype. The rearrangement uses TRBV5-1 and TRBJ2-5, with D unresolved. The germline V gene encodes CDR1 SGHRS and CDR2 YFSETQ. The CDR3 extends over 14 amino acids. The V end was cut by 1 base, the J end by 1 base, with 8 bases between. CDR3 region: CASSLSRVQETQYF. The CDR3 bases are TGCGCCAGCAGCTTGTCCCGCGTCCAAGAGACCCAGTACTTC.

This clonotype was seen repeatedly, ten times or more. CDR3 nucleotides: TGTGCCAGCAGCCAGGGACTAGGGTCCTACGAGCAGTACTTC. Translating it yields CASSQGLGSYEQYF. V and J are TRBV5-4 and TRBJ2-7; the match to TRBD2 covers 8 bases. Germline V gives CDR1 SGHNT, CDR2 YYREEE (reference sequence). This CDR3 has 14 amino acids. Trimming cost V 4 bases and J 1 base; bases outside gene matches: 4.

V and J are TRBV20-1 and TRBJ2-1; D is unresolved. The CDR3 covers 14 residues. V was shortened by 4 bases and J by 4 bases, with 14 bases between the two germline ends. CDR1 and CDR2 from the germline V gene are DFQATT and SNEGSKA (reference sequence). The CDR3: CSAKVQSTYNEQFF. The CDR3 bases are TGCAGTGCTAAAGTCCAGTCTACATACAATGAGCAGTTCTTC.

At least ten counts were recorded for this clonotype. The CDR3 coding sequence is TGTGCCAGCAGTTTTGTTATAGCCAAAAACATTCAGTACTTC. Its protein is CASSFVIAKNIQYF. The chain recombines TRBV27 with TRBJ2-4, with D uncertain. The CDR3 length is 14 residues. Germline CDR1 is MNHEY and CDR2 is SMNVEV (reference sequence). Trimming took off 3 bases at V and 0 bases at J, with 6 bases between the two ends.

The chain joins TRBV18 to TRBJ2-2; 11 bases are a match to TRBD2. The CDR3 is 18 amino acids. V lost 2 bases and J lost 5; bases outside the gene matches: 10. In germline, CDR1 is KGHSH, CDR2 LQKENI. CDR3 nucleotides: TGTGCCAGCTCACCAAACATACCTCTAGCGGGAGGTACCGGGGAGCTGTTTTTT. The encoded protein is CASSPNIPLAGGTGELFF.

This clonotype was recorded many times. This rearrangement joins TRBV30 to TRBJ2-1; possible D gene TRBD1, 6 bases. The germline V gene encodes CDR1 GTSNPN and CDR2 SVGIG (reference sequence). The CDR3 extends over 13 amino acids. Trimming took 2 bases from V and 7 from J, leaving 12 bases between them. This CDR3 reads CAWSNRVLNEQFF. The CDR3 nucleotides read TGTGCCTGGAGTAACAGGGTATTAAATGAGCAGTTCTTC.

This clonotype was observed at least ten times. This chain uses TRBV11-2 with TRBJ1-6; no clear D gene. The V end was cut by 3 bases, the J end by 6 bases, with 6 bases between. Germline CDR1 SGHAT, CDR2 FQNNGV. The CDR3 has 13 amino acids. The CDR3 reads CASSFGANSPLHF. CDR3 nucleotide sequence: TGTGCCAGCAGCTTTGGTGCTAATTCACCCCTCCACTTT.

This clonotype was counted at least ten times. This chain connects TRBV11-1 to TRBJ2-7; the D is unclear. The CDR3 runs 12 residues. The germline V gene encodes CDR1 SGHAT and CDR2 FQDESV (reference sequence). The ends were cut back, 3 bases at V and 5 bases at J, with 8 bases in the middle. The CDR3 DNA reads TGTGCCAGCAGCTTCGGCGGCAACGAGCAGTACTTC. Protein product: CASSFGGNEQYF.

There are many counts of this clonotype. V is TRBV27 and J is TRBJ1-5, with D maybe TRBD1 (5 bases). CDR3 length equals 14 residues. Germline CDR1 is MNHEY and CDR2 is SMNVEV (reference sequence). The V end was cut by 2 bases, the J end by 4 bases, with 9 bases between. This chain's CDR3 is CASSLLGDNQPQHF. CDR3 in DNA: TGTGCCAGCAGTTTACTAGGGGATAATCAGCCCCAGCATTTT.

Many counts were recorded for this clonotype. J is TRBJ2-1 and V is TRBV29-1, with D perhaps matching TRBD2 (6 bases). The CDR3 is made up of 10 amino acids. Trimming cost V 4 bases and J 9 bases, with 7 bases left between them. Germline CDR1 is SQVTM and CDR2 is ANQGSEA. CDR3 loop: CSVGGGEQFF. The CDR3 DNA reads TGCAGCGTTGGGGGAGGTGAGCAGTTCTTC.

This clonotype has ten or more counts. The gene calls are TRBV30 and TRBJ1-6; TRBD1 matches at 8 bases. The CDR3 runs to 13 residues. V was clipped by 8 bases and J by 4 bases; unmatched bases: 4. Germline-derived CDR1 and CDR2 are GTSNPN and SVGIG (reference sequence). The DNA of the CDR3 is TGTGCCGCCGGGACAGGTTATAATTCACCCCTCCACTTT. It codes for CAAGTGYNSPLHF.

This clonotype was found many times. The chain uses TRBV20-1 and TRBJ1-4, with D maybe TRBD1 (5 bases). Germline V gene sequence: CDR1 DFQATT, CDR2 SNEGSKA (reference sequence). The CDR3 runs 14 residues. The V end lost 0 bases, the J end lost 6 bases, and 11 bases lay between the germline ends. The DNA of the CDR3 is TGCAGTGCTAGAGATTTGTCAGGGTATGAAAAACTGTTTTTT. This sequence encodes CSARDLSGYEKLFF.

This clonotype appeared many times. The chain combines TRBV12-3 or TRBV12-4 with TRBJ2-1; a weak D match, TRBD2 (5 bases). CDR3 length: 14 amino acids. With 5 bases removed from V and 0 bases from J, the gap between germline ends came to 8 bases. In nucleotides, the CDR3 is TGTGCCAGCAGTCAGCGGAGCTCCTACAATGAGCAGTTCTTC. Protein product: CASSQRSSYNEQFF.

Ten or more counts support this clonotype. The chain joins TRBV4-1 to TRBJ1-6; 7 bases are shared with TRBD1. Germline values: CDR1 MGHRA, CDR2 YSYEKL. The CDR3 is 15 amino acids. Trimming removed 0 bases from V and 10 bases from J; junction bases left unmatched: 6. CDR3 sequence: CASSQEVTGDSPLHF. CDR3 coding DNA: TGCGCCAGCAGCCAAGAAGTAACAGGGGACTCACCCCTCCACTTT.

There are a few counts of this clonotype. CDR3 in DNA: TGTGCCAGCAGTTACGACGCGGCTTCTAGCACAGATACGCAGTATTTT. Translating it yields CASSYDAASSTDTQYF. The rearrangement links TRBV6-5 to TRBJ2-3; D is unresolved. Germline values: CDR1 MNHEY, CDR2 SVGAGI. This CDR3 is 16 amino acids long. V shed 2 bases and J shed 0 bases, with 12 bases lying between them.

This clonotype was recorded at least ten times. The rearrangement links TRBV21-1 to TRBJ1-1; TRBD1, the table's D call, was not compared with the DNA. TRBV21-1 corresponds to a pseudogene. This CDR3 has 15 residues. The CDR3 bases are TGTGCCAGCAGCAAAGAGGGACACAAGAACACTGAAGCTTTCTTT. It specifies CASSKEGHKNTEAFF.

This clonotype was observed many times. The V gene is TRBV7-2, the J gene TRBJ2-2, with D maybe TRBD1 (5 bases). CDR1 SGHTA and CDR2 FQGNSA come from the germline V gene. This CDR3 has 14 amino acids. The V end lost 5 bases, the J end lost 5 bases, and 12 bases lay between the germline ends. Here the CDR3 DNA reads TGTGCCAGCAGCGGACGGCAGGGAACCGGGGAGCTGTTTTTT. Translated, it gives CASSGRQGTGELFF.

The table lists this clonotype with a few counts. This chain joins TRBV24-1 and TRBJ1-2, with D possibly TRBD1 on 6 matching bases. V was clipped by 4 bases and J by 8 bases, with 13 bases between them. The CDR3 has 13 amino acids. Germline-derived CDR1 and CDR2 are KGHDR and SFDVKD. For the CDR3, the DNA is TGTGCCACCAGTGACCTAAACAGGGACGGCTACACCTTC. It codes for CATSDLNRDGYTF.

This clonotype was observed at least ten times. CDR3 amino acids: CASLKVGQGAFF. Written as DNA, the CDR3 is TGTGCCAGCCTAAAGGTGGGACAAGGGGCTTTCTTT. V and J are TRBV6-1 and TRBJ1-1; possibly TRBD1 for D (6 bases). The CDR3 contains 12 residues. V lost 8 bases and J 11 bases, leaving 18 bases between the germline ends. CDR1 is MNHNS and CDR2 is SASEGT in the germline V gene.

This clonotype was seen at least ten times. The rearrangement joins TRBV6-2 or TRBV6-3 to TRBJ2-1, with TRBD2 matching over 8 bases. The CDR3 consists of 21 residues. Looked up from germline, CDR1 is MNHEY and CDR2 is SVGEGT. Trimming at V came to 7 bases and at J to 0 bases, leaving 23 bases not matched to a gene. The CDR3 here is CASTEGGLVKNGRGSYNEQFF. CDR3 in DNA: TGTGCCAGCACCGAGGGGGGGCTGGTAAAAAACGGGAGGGGCTCCTACAATGAGCAGTTCTTC.

This clonotype has a count of ten or more. This chain joins TRBV19 and TRBJ2-7; 9 nucleotides line up with TRBD2. CDR1 is LNHDA, CDR2 SQIVND, per germline (reference sequence). The CDR3 has 14 residues. V trimming: 5 bases; J trimming: 2 bases; junction bases outside the gene matches: 4. This CDR3 is CASSLAGEAYEQYF. The CDR3 DNA reads TGTGCCAGTAGTTTAGCGGGGGAAGCCTACGAGCAGTACTTC. The full variable domain, its missing parts supplied by reference TRBV19 and TRBJ2-7, is DGGITQSPKYLFRKEGQNVTLSCEQNLNHDAMYWYRQDPGQGLRLIYYSQIVNDFQKGDIAEGYSVSREKKESFPLTVTSAQKNPTAFYLCASSLAGEAYEQYFGPGTRLTVT.

This clonotype was picked up many times. This chain uses TRBV2 with TRBJ2-3; TRBD2 matches at 7 bases. Germline V gene lookup returns CDR1 SNHLY and CDR2 FYNNEI. J gave up 7 bases and V 7 bases, and 17 bases lay outside the gene matches. This CDR3 spans 16 amino acids. The CDR3 nucleotides read TGTGCCAGCATCCTCCAGGAAGGGACTATCTCAAATACGCAGTATTTT. The encoded protein is CASILQEGTISNTQYF. Based on the CDR3 plus reference TRBV2 and TRBJ2-3, the full variable domain is EPEVTQTPSHQVTQMGQEVILRCVPISNHLYFYWYRQILGQKVEFLVSFYNNEISEKSEIFDDQFSVERPDGSNFTLKIRSTKLEDSAMYFCASILQEGTISNTQYFGPGTRLTVL.